The rows below give T cell receptor beta chains drawn from one sample of a study of shared clonotypes between healthy human individuals. Clones were read by immunoSEQ multiplex PCR, and TCRdb kept only the in-frame ones, dropping some. Of millions of clones in the sample, 85% to 95% were seen once. Sample: naive CD4+ T cells sorted from blood. The receptors were gathered from a man between 18 and 29 years old in good health. Each CDR3 is given with its conserved first and last residue. D genes are given only for firm matches. Not every row has a clone size; where given, it reads once, few, many or a size class.

.	TRBV30	TRBJ1-6	.	CAWRGGWESYNSPLHF	TGTGCCTGGAGGGGTGGCTGGGAGTCCTATAATTCACCCCTCCACTTT
TRBD2	TRBV12-5	TRBJ2-3	.	CASASGTSGALGTDTQYF	TGTGCTAGTGCCTCAGGGACTAGCGGGGCATTAGGCACAGATACGCAGTATTTT
.	TRBV6-5	TRBJ2-2	.	CASRRQAPGELFF	TGTGCCAGCAGGAGACAGGCCCCCGGGGAGCTGTTTTTT
TRBD1	TRBV2	TRBJ1-2	.	CASTFRTGENTF	TGTGCCAGCACCTTCCGGACAGGCGAAAACACCTTC
.	TRBV6-5	TRBJ2-1	.	CASSSHSGTPPKFF	TGTGCCAGCAGTTCTCATTCCGGGACCCCTCCCAAGTTCTTC
TRBD1	TRBV2	TRBJ2-7	.	CASSEALELWGRQGSVGYEQYF	TGTGCCAGCAGTGAAGCGCTTGAGCTTTGGGGTCGACAGGGATCTGTAGGCTACGAGCAGTACTTC
TRBD1	TRBV30	TRBJ1-2	.	CAWSPGQKNYGYTF	TGTGCCTGGAGTCCGGGACAGAAGAACTATGGCTACACCTTC
TRBD1	TRBV28	TRBJ1-2	.	CASSFPPGDRAFLGYTF	TGTGCCAGCAGTTTCCCCCCTGGGGACAGGGCTTTTCTTGGCTACACCTTC
TRBD1	TRBV18	TRBJ2-5	.	CASSSTGGGETQYF	TGTGCCAGCTCATCCACAGGGGGCGGTGAGACCCAGTACTTC
.	TRBV6-5	TRBJ1-2	.	CASSYGGPPNYGYTF	TGTGCCAGCAGTTACGGGGGGCCCCCTAACTATGGCTACACCTTC
TRBD2	TRBV9	TRBJ2-2	.	CASSRTSGNTGELFF	TGTGCCAGCAGCCGGACTAGCGGAAACACCGGGGAGCTGTTTTTT
TRBD1	TRBV7-2	TRBJ1-2	.	CASAPGQIYGYTF	TGTGCCAGCGCACCGGGACAGATCTATGGCTACACCTTC
.	TRBV4-3	TRBJ1-4	.	CASSHYSGEKLFF	TGCGCCAGCAGCCACTACAGTGGGGAAAAACTGTTTTTT
TRBD1	TRBV5-1	TRBJ1-1	.	CASSLEQGRSFF	TGCGCCAGCAGCTTGGAACAGGGGCGGTCTTTCTTT
.	TRBV6-5	TRBJ1-2	.	CASSYSGGGYTF	TGTGCCAGCAGTTACTCAGGGGGAGGCTACACCTTC
.	TRBV7-2	TRBJ1-6	.	CASSLVQDSPLHF	TGTGCCAGCAGCTTAGTACAGGATTCACCCCTCCACTTT
TRBD1	TRBV14	TRBJ1-4	.	CASSRRQGLGEKLFF	TGTGCCAGCAGCCGACGACAGGGTCTAGGCGAAAAACTGTTTTTT
.	TRBV9	TRBJ2-3	.	CASSVGAEWGTDTQYF	TGTGCCAGCAGCGTAGGTGCGGAGTGGGGCACAGATACGCAGTATTTT
.	TRBV5-4	TRBJ2-1	.	CASSLLARYNEQFF	TGTGCCAGCAGCTTGCTTGCTCGCTACAATGAGCAGTTCTTC
.	TRBV10-3	TRBJ2-5	once	CAIGSGDGETQYF	TGTGCCATAGGGAGTGGGGATGGGGAGACCCAGTACTTC
.	TRBV5-6	TRBJ2-3	.	CASRREQSTTDTQYF	TGTGCCAGTCGTAGGGAACAGAGCACCACAGATACGCAGTATTTT
.	TRBV5-6	TRBJ2-5	.	CASTPGRQETQYF	TGTGCCAGCACCCCCGGGCGACAAGAGACCCAGTACTTC
TRBD1	TRBV7-2	TRBJ2-1	.	CASSPRDRGYNEQFF	TGTGCCAGCAGCCCGAGGGACAGGGGTTACAATGAGCAGTTCTTC
TRBD2	TRBV4-3	TRBJ2-1	.	CASSRLAGYNEQFF	TGCGCCAGCAGCAGACTAGCGGGCTACAATGAGCAGTTCTTC
.	TRBV7-2	TRBJ2-3	.	CASSWSRTDTQYF	TGTGCCAGCAGCTGGAGCCGCACAGATACGCAGTATTTT
.	TRBV28	TRBJ2-7	.	CASSPPTRIYEQYF	TGTGCCAGCAGTCCTCCTACCAGGATTTACGAGCAGTACTTC
TRBD2	TRBV5-4	TRBJ2-7	.	CASSLEASGYEQYF	TGTGCCAGCAGCTTGGAGGCTAGCGGTTACGAGCAGTACTTC
.	TRBV7-2	TRBJ1-2	.	CASSFVSSLSYGYTF	TGTGCCAGCAGCTTTGTGAGCAGCCTTTCCTATGGCTACACCTTC
.	TRBV7-2	TRBJ2-7	.	CASSLGVAVDF	TGTGCCAGCAGCCTCGGGGTAGCCGTTGACTTC
.	TRBV19	TRBJ1-5	.	CASSIVEVSNQPQHF	TGTGCCAGTAGTATAGTCGAGGTTAGCAATCAGCCCCAGCATTTT
TRBD2	TRBV5-1	TRBJ2-3	once	CASSRLAGGTDTQYF	TGCGCCAGCAGCCGACTAGCGGGGGGCACAGATACGCAGTATTTT
.	TRBV18	TRBJ1-1	once	CASSPLPSFSMNTEAFF	TGTGCCAGCTCACCACTCCCCAGCTTCTCGATGAACACTGAAGCTTTCTTT
.	TRBV9	TRBJ2-5	.	CASSVGGRGETQYF	TGTGCCAGCAGCGTAGGGGGCAGGGGAGAGACCCAGTACTTC
TRBD2	TRBV6-1	TRBJ2-7	.	CASRRAGSGEQYF	TGTGCCAGCAGACGAGCGGGAAGCGGCGAGCAGTACTTC
TRBD2	TRBV7-8	TRBJ2-7	once	CASSPWTSGRDEQYF	TGTGCCAGCAGCCCTTGGACTAGCGGGAGGGACGAGCAGTACTTC
.	TRBV2	TRBJ2-7	.	CASSESGQTYEQYF	TGTGCCAGCAGTGAGTCAGGACAGACCTACGAGCAGTACTTC
.	TRBV20-1	TRBJ2-7	.	CSVQKYEQYF	TGCAGTGTACAAAAATACGAGCAGTACTTC
.	TRBV15	TRBJ1-4	.	CATSRASGWDEKLFF	TGTGCCACCAGCAGGGCTTCAGGGTGGGATGAAAAACTGTTTTTT
.	TRBV29-1	TRBJ1-2	few	CSAHGYTF	TGCAGCGCCCATGGCTACACCTTC
TRBD2	TRBV2	TRBJ2-7	.	CASSAAGGPNWKYF	TGTGCCAGCAGCGCAGCGGGAGGGCCTAACTGGAAGTACTTC
.	TRBV5-1	TRBJ2-1	.	CASRWASNEQFF	TGCGCCAGCAGATGGGCCTCCAATGAGCAGTTCTTC
.	TRBV19	TRBJ2-7	.	CASSHSWSPYEQYF	TGTGCCAGTAGTCACTCATGGTCCCCCTACGAGCAGTACTTC
.	TRBV5-1	TRBJ2-7	.	CASSWGDQRFYEQYF	TGCGCCAGCAGCTGGGGGGATCAGCGGTTCTACGAGCAGTACTTC
.	TRBV11-2	TRBJ2-7	.	CASSLWSRGRSSYEQYF	TGTGCCAGCAGCTTATGGTCACGGGGGCGAAGCTCCTACGAGCAGTACTTC
TRBD1	TRBV7-2	TRBJ2-7	.	CASSFWVGQGTYEQYF	TGTGCCAGCAGCTTCTGGGTTGGACAGGGAACCTACGAGCAGTACTTC
.	TRBV19	TRBJ2-3	.	CASSPEGTRVTDTQYF	TGTGCCAGTAGTCCCGAGGGGACTCGGGTCACAGATACGCAGTATTTT
TRBD1	TRBV27	TRBJ1-6	.	CASSFLISGTVNSPLHF	TGTGCCAGCAGTTTTTTAATTTCCGGGACAGTTAATTCACCCCTCCACTTT
TRBD2	TRBV10-3	TRBJ2-3	.	CATLAGASTDTQYF	TGTGCCACCTTAGCGGGAGCGAGCACAGATACGCAGTATTTT
.	TRBV6-1	TRBJ2-3	.	CAISPTGVTQYF	TGTGCCATCAGCCCCACCGGGGTTACGCAGTATTTT
.	TRBV5-1	TRBJ1-1	.	CASSLTEITTEAFF	TGCGCCAGCAGCCTCACAGAGATCACCACTGAAGCTTTCTTT
.	TRBV11-2	TRBJ1-2	.	CASSLGGLLDGYTF	TGTGCCAGCAGCTTAGGAGGGTTGTTAGACGGCTACACCTTC
.	TRBV30	TRBJ1-2	.	CAWANRDGYTF	TGTGCCTGGGCTAACAGGGACGGCTACACCTTC
TRBD2	TRBV19	TRBJ2-3	.	CASSIGTSRGADTQYF	TGTGCCAGTAGTATAGGGACTAGCCGGGGGGCAGATACGCAGTATTTT
.	TRBV6-5	TRBJ1-1	.	CASSTYTEAFF	TGTGCCAGCAGTACCTACACTGAAGCTTTCTTT
TRBD1	TRBV28	TRBJ1-3	.	CASRPGQGRGNTIYF	TGTGCCAGCAGGCCGGGACAGGGGAGAGGAAACACCATATATTTT
.	TRBV7-2	TRBJ2-3	.	CASSVGPADTQYF	TGTGCCAGCAGCGTAGGGCCAGCAGATACGCAGTATTTT
.	TRBV25-1	TRBJ1-1	.	CASASTGSSTEAFF	TGTGCCAGTGCATCGACAGGTTCGAGCACTGAAGCTTTCTTT